A selection of T cell receptor beta chains follows, all from one sample in a study of control samples from healthy donors and cancer patients. Profiling relied on immunoSEQ multiplex PCR, and the TCRdb table lists in-frame clones only, not all of them. The sample includes approximately 100,000 clones, 85% to 90% of them seen just once. The sample taken for sequencing was blood. The receptors here all came from a middle-aged woman in good health. Each CDR3 is given with its conserved first and last residue. Fields, in order: J gene, clone size, V gene, D gene, CDR3 protein, CDR3 DNA. The D gene is left open where the match is weak. Part of the rows lack a size; the others show once, few, many or a class for expanded clones.

>TRBJ1-3|NA|TRBV7-8|TRBD1
CASSLATGGGNTIYF
TGTGCCAGCAGCCTCGCCACAGGGGGCGGAAACACCATATATTTT
>TRBJ1-1|NA|TRBV6-6|TRBD1
CASSSPQGAKTEAFF
TGTGCCAGCAGTAGCCCCCAGGGGGCAAAAACTGAAGCTTTCTTT
>TRBJ2-3|NA|TRBV29-1|NA
CSAPPTGVATDTQYF
TGCAGCGCCCCGCCGACAGGAGTTGCAACAGATACGCAGTATTTT
>TRBJ1-4|NA|TRBV30|NA
CAWSAGDTGEKLFF
TGTGCCTGGAGTGCCGGGGACACGGGTGAAAAACTGTTTTTT
>TRBJ2-3|NA|TRBV5-1|TRBD2
CASSLGGLAGGNTDTQYF
TGCGCCAGCAGCTTGGGTGGACTAGCGGGGGGCAACACAGATACGCAGTATTTT
>TRBJ2-7|NA|TRBV24-1|NA
CATSDSGVEQYF
TGTGCCACCAGTGATAGTGGGGTCGAGCAGTACTTC
>TRBJ2-7|NA|TRBV5-1|NA
CASSSYGSWEQYF
TGCGCCAGCAGCTCCTATGGCAGCTGGGAGCAGTACTTC
>TRBJ1-2|NA|TRBV19|TRBD1
CASSTRTGGDYGYTF
TGTGCCAGTAGTACCCGGACAGGGGGAGACTATGGCTACACCTTC
>TRBJ1-1|NA|TRBV29-1|NA
CSVVKTVMNTEAFF
TGCAGCGTTGTGAAGACAGTCATGAACACTGAAGCTTTCTTT
>TRBJ2-2|NA|TRBV5-1|NA
CASRGTGELFF
TGCGCCAGCAGGGGTACCGGGGAGCTGTTTTTT
>TRBJ2-3|NA|TRBV6-2/TRBV6-3|TRBD1
CASSSHRGLTDTQYF
TGTGCCAGCAGCAGCCACAGGGGCCTCACAGATACGCAGTATTTT
>TRBJ1-1|NA|TRBV7-2|TRBD1
CASSPRGHGTEAFF
TGTGCCAGCAGCCCAAGGGGGCATGGGACTGAAGCTTTCTTT
>TRBJ2-1|NA|TRBV24-1|NA
CATSDLNALGYNEQFF
TGTGCCACCAGTGATTTGAACGCGCTGGGCTACAATGAGCAGTTCTTC
>TRBJ2-5|NA|TRBV11-2|NA
CASSLGASKETQYF
TGTGCCAGCAGCTTAGGCGCTAGTAAAGAGACCCAGTACTTC
>TRBJ2-1|NA|TRBV9|TRBD1
CASSSRQGTYNEQFF
TGTGCCAGCAGCTCCCGACAGGGAACCTACAATGAGCAGTTCTTC
>TRBJ1-2|NA|TRBV9|NA
CASSPRGDSQRRPSNYGYTF
TGTGCCAGCAGCCCAAGAGGAGACAGCCAAAGACGTCCTTCTAACTATGGCTACACCTTC
>TRBJ2-7|once|TRBV7-8|NA
CASSLLEGKEQYF
TGTGCCAGCAGCCTATTGGAGGGGAAGGAGCAGTACTTC